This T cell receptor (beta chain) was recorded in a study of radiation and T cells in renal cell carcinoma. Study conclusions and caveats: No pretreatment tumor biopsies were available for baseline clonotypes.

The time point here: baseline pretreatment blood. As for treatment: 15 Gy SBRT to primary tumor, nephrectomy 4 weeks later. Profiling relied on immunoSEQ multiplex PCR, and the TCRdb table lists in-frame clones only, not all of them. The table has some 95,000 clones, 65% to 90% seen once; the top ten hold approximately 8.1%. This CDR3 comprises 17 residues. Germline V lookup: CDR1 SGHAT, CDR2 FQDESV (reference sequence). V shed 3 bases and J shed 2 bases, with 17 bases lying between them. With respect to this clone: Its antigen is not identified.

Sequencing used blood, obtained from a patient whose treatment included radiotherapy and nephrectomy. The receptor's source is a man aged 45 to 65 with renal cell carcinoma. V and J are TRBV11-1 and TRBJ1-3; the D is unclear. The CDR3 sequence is CASSFWALRGAGNTIYF. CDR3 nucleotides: TGTGCCAGCAGCTTTTGGGCGCTCCGCGGGGCTGGAAACACCATATATTTT.